Below, one T cell receptor beta chain is given with its context. Germline and junction disagree at one end, which may indicate a read error. The data were obtained in a study of response to subunit inactivated influenza vaccine. TCRdb fed the RT-PCR reads into MiXCR, producing one record per CDR3 protein. The sample shows around 180,000 distinct CDR3 sequences, about 9.3% of them seen only once. The sequencing here drew on non-naive T cells sorted from PBMCs, taken on the day of vaccination. The clonotype originates from a man aged 50 to 60 who received an inactivated influenza vaccine.

The CDR3 is CAISFWGRGGIQYF. CDR3 bases: TGTGCCATCAGTTTTTGGGGCAGGGGGGGCATTCAGTACTTC. V and J are TRBV28 and TRBJ2-4; D could derive from TRBD1 or TRBD2 (7 bases each). The germline gives CDR1 MDHEN, CDR2 SYDVKM. This CDR3 region has 14 residues.